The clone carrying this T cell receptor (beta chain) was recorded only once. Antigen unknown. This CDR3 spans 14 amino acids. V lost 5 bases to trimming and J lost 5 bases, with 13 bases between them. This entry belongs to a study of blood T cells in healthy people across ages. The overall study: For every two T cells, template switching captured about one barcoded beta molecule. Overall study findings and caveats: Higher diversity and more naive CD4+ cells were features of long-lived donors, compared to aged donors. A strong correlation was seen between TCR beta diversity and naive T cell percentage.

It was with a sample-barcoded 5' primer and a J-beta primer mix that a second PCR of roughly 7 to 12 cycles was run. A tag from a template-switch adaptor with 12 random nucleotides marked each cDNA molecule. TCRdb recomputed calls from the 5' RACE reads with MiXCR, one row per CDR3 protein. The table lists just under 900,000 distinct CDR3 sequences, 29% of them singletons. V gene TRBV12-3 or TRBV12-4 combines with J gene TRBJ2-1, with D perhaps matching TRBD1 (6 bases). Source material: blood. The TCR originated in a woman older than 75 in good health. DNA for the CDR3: TGTGCCAGCAGTCCCGGGACACCCAACAATGAGCAGTTCTTC. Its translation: CASSPGTPNNEQFF.